This T cell receptor beta chain was identified in a study of T cells in tuberculosis. V shed 10 bases and J shed 9 bases, with 25 bases lying between them. There are 14 residues in the CDR3. Germline values: CDR1 LNHDA, CDR2 SQIVND (reference sequence). Clones were sequenced by immunoSEQ multiplex PCR, and TCRdb holds only the in-frame ones, with some missing. The sample records about 58,000 clones, roughly 87% being singletons. After thawing and overnight rest, PBMC were stained with GMM-loaded CD1B tetramer, viability dye and anti-CD3 for sorting. The lipid loaded on the CD1B tetramers was C32 glucose monomycolate from Rhodococcus equi.

V and J are TRBV19 and TRBJ2-7; D is unclear. Sequencing used CD1b-GMM tetramer-negative cells sorted from PBMCs. The sequence came from an adult woman with latent tuberculosis. The DNA of the CDR3 is TGTGCCACCCAAAGAGGTGAATACGACCCCAGGCAGTACTTC. Translating gives CATQRGEYDPRQYF.